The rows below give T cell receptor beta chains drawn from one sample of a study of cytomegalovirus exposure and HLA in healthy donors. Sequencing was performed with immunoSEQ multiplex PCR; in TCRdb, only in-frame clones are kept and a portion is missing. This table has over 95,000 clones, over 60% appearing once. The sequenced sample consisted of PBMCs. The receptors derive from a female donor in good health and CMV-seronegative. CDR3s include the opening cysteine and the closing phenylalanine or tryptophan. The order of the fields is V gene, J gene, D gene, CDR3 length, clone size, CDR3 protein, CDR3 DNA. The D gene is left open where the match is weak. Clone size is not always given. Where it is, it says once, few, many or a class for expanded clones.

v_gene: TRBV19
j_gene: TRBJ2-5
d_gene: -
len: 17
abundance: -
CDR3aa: CASSRLRASGEAETQYF
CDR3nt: TGTGCCAGTAGTAGGCTAAGAGCGTCGGGGGAGGCGGAGACCCAGTACTTC

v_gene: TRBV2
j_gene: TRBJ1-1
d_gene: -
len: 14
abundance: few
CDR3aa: CASSETVQGTEAFF
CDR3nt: TGTGCCAGCAGCGAAACAGTTCAGGGGACTGAAGCTTTCTTT

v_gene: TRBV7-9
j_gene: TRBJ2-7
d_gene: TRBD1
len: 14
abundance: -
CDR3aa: CASSADRGDYEQYF
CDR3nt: TGTGCCAGCAGCGCCGACAGGGGAGACTACGAGCAGTACTTC

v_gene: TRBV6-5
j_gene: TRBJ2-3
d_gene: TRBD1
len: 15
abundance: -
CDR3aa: CASSTGTVSTDTQYF
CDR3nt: TGTGCCAGCAGTACCGGGACAGTAAGCACAGATACGCAGTATTTT

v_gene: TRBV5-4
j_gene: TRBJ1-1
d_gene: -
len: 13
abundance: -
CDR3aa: CASSPDRNYEAFF
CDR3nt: TGTGCCAGCAGCCCCGACAGGAACTATGAAGCTTTCTTT

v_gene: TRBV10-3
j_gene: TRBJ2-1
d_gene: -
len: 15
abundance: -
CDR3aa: CAISDRQGGNNEQFF
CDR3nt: TGTGCCATCAGTGACAGGCAGGGTGGCAACAATGAGCAGTTCTTC

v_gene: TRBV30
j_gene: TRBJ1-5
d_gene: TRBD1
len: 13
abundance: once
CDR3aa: CAWSDRGGQPQHF
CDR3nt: TGTGCCTGGAGTGACAGGGGTGGTCAGCCCCAGCATTTT

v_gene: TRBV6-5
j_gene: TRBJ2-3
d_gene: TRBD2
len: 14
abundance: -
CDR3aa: CASSDSGGSDTQYF
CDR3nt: TGTGCCAGCAGTGACAGCGGGGGCTCAGATACGCAGTATTTT

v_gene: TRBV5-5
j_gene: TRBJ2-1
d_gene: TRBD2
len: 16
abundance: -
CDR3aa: CASSPGLAGGENEQFF
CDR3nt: TGTGCCAGCAGCCCCGGACTAGCGGGGGGCGAGAATGAGCAGTTCTTC

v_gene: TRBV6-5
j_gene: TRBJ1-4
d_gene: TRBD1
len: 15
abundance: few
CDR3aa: CASKDPGQSNEKLFF
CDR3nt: TGTGCCAGCAAAGATCCGGGACAGAGTAATGAAAAACTGTTTTTT

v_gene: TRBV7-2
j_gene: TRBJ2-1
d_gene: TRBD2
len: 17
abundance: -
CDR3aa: CASSLEGGLAGWDEQFF
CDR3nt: TGTGCCAGCAGCTTAGAAGGGGGACTAGCGGGGTGGGATGAGCAGTTCTTC

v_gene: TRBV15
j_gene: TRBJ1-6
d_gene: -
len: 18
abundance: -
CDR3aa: CATSRPDRLRSYNSPLHF
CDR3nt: TGTGCCACCAGCAGACCCGACAGGTTGAGGTCCTATAATTCACCCCTCCACTTT

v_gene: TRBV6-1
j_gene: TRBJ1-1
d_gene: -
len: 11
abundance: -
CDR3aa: CASSSNTEAFF
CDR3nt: TGTGCCAGCAGTTCTAACACTGAAGCTTTCTTT

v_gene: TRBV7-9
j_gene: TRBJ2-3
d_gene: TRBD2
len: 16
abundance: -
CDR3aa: CASNKPTGGRTDTQYF
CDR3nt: TGTGCCAGCAACAAACCCACGGGGGGGCGAACAGATACGCAGTATTTT

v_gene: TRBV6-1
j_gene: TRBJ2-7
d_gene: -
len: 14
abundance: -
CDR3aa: CASSKQGATYEQYF
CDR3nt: TGTGCCAGCAGTAAACAGGGAGCCACCTACGAGCAGTACTTC

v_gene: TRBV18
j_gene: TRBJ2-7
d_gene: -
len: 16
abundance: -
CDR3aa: CASSPSGGGGGYEQYF
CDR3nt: TGTGCCAGCTCACCCTCGGGTGGGGGCGGAGGCTACGAGCAGTACTTC

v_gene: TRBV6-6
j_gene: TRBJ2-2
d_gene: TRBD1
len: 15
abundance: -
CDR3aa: CASSGGTGGAGELFF
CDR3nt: TGTGCCAGCAGTGGGGGGACAGGTGGGGCCGGGGAGCTGTTTTTT

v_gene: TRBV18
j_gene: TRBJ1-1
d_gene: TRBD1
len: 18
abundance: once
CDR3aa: CASSPLGQGSGMGTEAFF
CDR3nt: TGTGCCAGCTCACCGTTGGGACAGGGGAGTGGGATGGGCACTGAAGCTTTCTTT

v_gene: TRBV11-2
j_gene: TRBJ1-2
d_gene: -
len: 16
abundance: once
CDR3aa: CASSSYRDIINYGYTF
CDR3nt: TGTGCCAGCAGCTCATACCGGGACATCATTAACTATGGCTACACCTTC

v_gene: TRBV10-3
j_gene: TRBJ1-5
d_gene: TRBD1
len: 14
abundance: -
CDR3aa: CAIKPDRDNQPQHF
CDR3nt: TGTGCCATCAAACCGGACAGGGACAATCAGCCCCAGCATTTT

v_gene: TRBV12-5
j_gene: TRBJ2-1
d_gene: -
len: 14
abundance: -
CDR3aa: CASGLRGRHNEQFF
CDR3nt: TGTGCTAGTGGTTTGCGAGGGCGGCACAATGAGCAGTTCTTC

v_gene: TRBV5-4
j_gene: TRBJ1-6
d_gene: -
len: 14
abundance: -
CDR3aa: CASSLFRGNSPLHF
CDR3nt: TGTGCCAGCAGCCTGTTCAGGGGTAATTCACCCCTCCACTTT

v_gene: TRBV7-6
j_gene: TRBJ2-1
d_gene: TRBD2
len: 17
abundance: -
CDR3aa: CASSRRTSGGASNEQFF
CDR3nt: TGTGCCAGCAGCCGGAGGACTAGCGGGGGGGCCAGCAATGAGCAGTTCTTC

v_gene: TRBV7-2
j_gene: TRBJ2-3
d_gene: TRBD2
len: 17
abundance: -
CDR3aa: CASSLGIYAGVTDTQYF
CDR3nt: TGTGCCAGCAGCTTAGGGATCTACGCGGGGGTCACAGATACGCAGTATTTT

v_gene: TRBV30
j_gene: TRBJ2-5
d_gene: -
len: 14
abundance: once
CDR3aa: CAWSPDWLQETQYF
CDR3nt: TGTGCCTGGAGCCCCGACTGGCTCCAAGAGACCCAGTACTTC

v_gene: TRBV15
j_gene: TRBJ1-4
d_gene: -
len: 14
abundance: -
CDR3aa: CATSRDRVDEKLFF
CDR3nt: TGTGCCACCAGCAGAGATCGAGTGGATGAAAAACTGTTTTTT

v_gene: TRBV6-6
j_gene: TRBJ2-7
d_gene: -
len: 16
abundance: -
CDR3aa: CASSYSISGATYEQYF
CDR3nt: TGTGCCAGCAGTTACTCGATTAGCGGAGCAACCTACGAGCAGTACTTC

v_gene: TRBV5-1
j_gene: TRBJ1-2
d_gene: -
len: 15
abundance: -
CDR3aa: CASSSESYRKSGYTF
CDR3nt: TGCGCCAGCAGCTCGGAATCATACAGGAAATCTGGCTACACCTTC

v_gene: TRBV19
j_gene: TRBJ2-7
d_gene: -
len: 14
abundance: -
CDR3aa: CASSPTSWAHEQYF
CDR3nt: TGTGCCAGTAGCCCGACCTCGTGGGCTCACGAGCAGTACTTC

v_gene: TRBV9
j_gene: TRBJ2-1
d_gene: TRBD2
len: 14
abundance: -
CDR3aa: CASKTTSGWGEQFF
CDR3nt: TGTGCCAGCAAAACGACTAGCGGGTGGGGTGAGCAGTTCTTC

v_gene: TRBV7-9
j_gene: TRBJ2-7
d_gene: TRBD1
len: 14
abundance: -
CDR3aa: CASSSDRLSYEQYF
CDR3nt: TGTGCCAGCAGCTCGGACAGGCTATCCTACGAGCAGTACTTC

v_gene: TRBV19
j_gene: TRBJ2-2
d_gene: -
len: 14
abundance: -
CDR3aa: CASSIKAGSGELFF
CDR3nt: TGTGCCAGTAGTATAAAGGCAGGGTCGGGGGAGCTGTTTTTT

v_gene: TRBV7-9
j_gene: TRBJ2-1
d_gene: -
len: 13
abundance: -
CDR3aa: CASSLVYRDEQFF
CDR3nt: TGTGCCAGCAGCTTAGTCTACCGGGATGAGCAGTTCTTC

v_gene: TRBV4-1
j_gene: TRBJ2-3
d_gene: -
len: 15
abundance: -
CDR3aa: CASRAGRAVADTQYF
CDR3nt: TGCGCCAGCAGGGCTGGGAGAGCGGTCGCAGATACGCAGTATTTT

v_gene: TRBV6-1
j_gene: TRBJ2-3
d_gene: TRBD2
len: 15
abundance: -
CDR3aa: CASRLLAGLGDTQYF
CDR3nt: TGTGCCAGCAGACTACTAGCGGGGCTGGGAGATACGCAGTATTTT

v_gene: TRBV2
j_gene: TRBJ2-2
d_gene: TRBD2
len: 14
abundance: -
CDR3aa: CASRSGTRNGELFF
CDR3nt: TGTGCCAGCAGATCCGGGACTAGAAACGGGGAGCTGTTTTTT

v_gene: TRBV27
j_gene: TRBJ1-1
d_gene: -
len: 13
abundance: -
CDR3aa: CATARGYHTEAFF
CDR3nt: TGTGCCACCGCAAGGGGGTATCACACTGAAGCTTTCTTT

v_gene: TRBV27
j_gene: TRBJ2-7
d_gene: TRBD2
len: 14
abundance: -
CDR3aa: CASSLSGGLYEQYF
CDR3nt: TGTGCCAGCAGCCTTAGCGGGGGGCTCTACGAGCAGTACTTC

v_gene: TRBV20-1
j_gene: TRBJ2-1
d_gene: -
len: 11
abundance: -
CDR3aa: CSARTTGEQFF
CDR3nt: TGCAGTGCTAGGACCACGGGGGAGCAGTTCTTC